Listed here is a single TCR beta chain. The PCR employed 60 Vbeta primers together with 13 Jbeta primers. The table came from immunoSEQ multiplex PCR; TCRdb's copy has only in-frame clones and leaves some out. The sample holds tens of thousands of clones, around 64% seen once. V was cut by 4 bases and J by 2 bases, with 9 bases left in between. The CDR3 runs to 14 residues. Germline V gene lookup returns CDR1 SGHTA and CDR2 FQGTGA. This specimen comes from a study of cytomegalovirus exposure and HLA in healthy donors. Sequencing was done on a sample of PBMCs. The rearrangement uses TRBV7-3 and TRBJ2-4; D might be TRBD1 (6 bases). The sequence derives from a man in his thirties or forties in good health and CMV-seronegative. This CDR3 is CASSSGQPKNIQYF. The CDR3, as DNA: TGTGCCAGCAGCTCCGGACAGCCCAAAAACATTCAGTACTTC.